This T cell receptor (beta chain) was documented in a study of blood T cells in healthy people across ages. The CDR3 extends over 13 amino acids. CDR1 ENHRY and CDR2 SYGVKD come from the germline V gene. Trimming stripped 3 bases from V and 6 bases from J, with 11 bases between. A few counts support this clonotype. The antigen remains unidentified. It was with a sample-barcoded 5' primer and a J-beta primer mix that a second PCR of roughly 7 to 12 cycles was run. TCRdb fed the 5' RACE reads into MiXCR, producing one record per CDR3 protein. The sample has hundreds of thousands of distinct CDR3 sequences, 45% to 50% seen once. Donors were systemically healthy Caucasian individuals from Russia aged roughly 6 to 100 years. General observations from the study: Higher diversity, along with more naive CD4+ cells, distinguished long-lived donors from aged donors. The recorded TCR beta diversity per million T cells decreased in a roughly linear manner with age.

The V and J genes are TRBV10-3 and TRBJ1-2; TRBD1 might be the D (5 bases). Sequences were obtained from blood. The sequence was collected from a woman aged 55-70 years in good health. The CDR3 sequence: CAISDGAGNGYTF. CDR3 coding DNA: TGTGCCATCAGTGACGGGGCAGGGAATGGCTACACCTTC.